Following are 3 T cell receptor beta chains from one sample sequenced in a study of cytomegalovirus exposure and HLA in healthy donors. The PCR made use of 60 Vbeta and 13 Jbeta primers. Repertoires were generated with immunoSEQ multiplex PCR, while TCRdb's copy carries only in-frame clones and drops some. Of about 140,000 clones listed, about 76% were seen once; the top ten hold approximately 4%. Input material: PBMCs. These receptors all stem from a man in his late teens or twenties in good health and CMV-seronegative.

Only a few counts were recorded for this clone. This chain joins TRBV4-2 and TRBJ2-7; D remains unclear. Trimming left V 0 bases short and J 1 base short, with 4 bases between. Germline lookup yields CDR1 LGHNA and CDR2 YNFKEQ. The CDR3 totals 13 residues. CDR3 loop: CASSQDFSYEQYF. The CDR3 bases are TGTGCCAGCAGCCAAGACTTTTCCTACGAGCAGTACTTC.

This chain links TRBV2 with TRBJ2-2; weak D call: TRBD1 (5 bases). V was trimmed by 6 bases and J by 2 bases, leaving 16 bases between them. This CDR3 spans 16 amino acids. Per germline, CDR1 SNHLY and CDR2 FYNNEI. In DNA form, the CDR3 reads TGTGCCAGCAGGCCCATGGGCAGGGCAAACACCGGGGAGCTGTTTTTT. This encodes CASRPMGRANTGELFF.

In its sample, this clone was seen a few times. CDR3 amino acids: CASSKDGMNTGELFF. CDR3 nucleotide sequence: TGTGCCAGCAGTAAAGACGGGATGAACACCGGGGAGCTGTTTTTT. This chain links TRBV6-6 with TRBJ2-2; D may be TRBD2 (5 bases). Germline-derived CDR1 and CDR2 are MNHNY and SVGAGI (reference sequence). The CDR3 has 15 amino acids. Between the trimmed V and J ends, which lost 5 bases and 1 base, there was a span of 11 bases.